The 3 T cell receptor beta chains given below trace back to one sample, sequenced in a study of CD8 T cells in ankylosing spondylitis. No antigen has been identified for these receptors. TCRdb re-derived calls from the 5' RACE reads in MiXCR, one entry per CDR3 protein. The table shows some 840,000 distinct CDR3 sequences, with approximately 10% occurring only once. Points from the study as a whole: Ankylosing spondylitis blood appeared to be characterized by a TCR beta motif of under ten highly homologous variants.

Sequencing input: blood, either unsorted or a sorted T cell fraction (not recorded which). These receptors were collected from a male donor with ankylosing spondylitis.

The CDR3 bases are TGTGCCGCAATGACAGGAGGCTCTGGAAACACCATATATTTT. Protein sequence: CAAMTGGSGNTIYF. The chain employs TRBV7-2 and TRBJ1-3; D possibly corresponds to TRBD1 (6 bases). The CDR3 is 14 amino acids. Trimming took off 11 bases at V and 0 bases at J, with 14 bases between the two ends. Germline loops: CDR1 SGHTA, CDR2 FQGNSA.

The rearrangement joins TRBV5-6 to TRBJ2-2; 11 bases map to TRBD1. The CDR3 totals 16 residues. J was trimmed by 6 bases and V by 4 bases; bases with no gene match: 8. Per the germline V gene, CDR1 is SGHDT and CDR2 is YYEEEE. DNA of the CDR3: TGTGCCAGCAGCCCTCACCGGGACAGGGGGTCCGGGGAGCTGTTTTTT. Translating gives CASSPHRDRGSGELFF.

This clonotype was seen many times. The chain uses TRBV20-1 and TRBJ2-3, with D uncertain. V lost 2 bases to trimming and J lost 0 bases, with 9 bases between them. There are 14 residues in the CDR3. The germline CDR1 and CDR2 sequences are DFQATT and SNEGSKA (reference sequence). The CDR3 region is CSARPLTSTDTQYF. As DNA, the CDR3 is TGCAGTGCTAGACCTCTGACTAGCACAGATACGCAGTATTTT.